A single sample is the source of the 28 T cell receptor beta chains below, sequenced in a study of blood T cell repertoires in COVID-19. The data were produced by immunoSEQ multiplex PCR, yet TCRdb's version contains in-frame clones alone and is incomplete. The sample shows roughly 380,000 clones, roughly 86% of them seen only once. Sequences were obtained from PBMCs or T cells enriched from blood (not recorded which). The receptors here all came from a woman between 25 and 40 years old who had been exposed to COVID-19.

This chain links TRBV29-1 with TRBJ2-7, with 7 nucleotides matching TRBD2. V gave up 3 bases and J gave up 5 bases; unmatched junction bases: 4. The CDR3 loop spans 12 amino acids. Germline V gene lookup returns CDR1 SQVTM and CDR2 ANQGSEA. The CDR3 spells CSVEGGLDEQYF. CDR3 coding DNA: TGCAGCGTTGAGGGAGGGTTGGACGAGCAGTACTTC.

V and J are TRBV5-1 and TRBJ2-7, with 9 bases aligning to TRBD2. With 0 bases clipped from V and 4 bases from J, the junction kept 8 bases outside the gene matches. The CDR3 covers 16 residues. The germline V gene encodes CDR1 SGHRS and CDR2 YFSETQ. The chain's CDR3 is CASSLGGSGGGYEQYF. Written as DNA, the CDR3 is TGCGCCAGCAGCTTGGGAGGTAGCGGGGGAGGGTACGAGCAGTACTTC.

The chain couples TRBV29-1 to TRBJ1-1; D possibly corresponds to TRBD1 (5 bases). The CDR3 is 14 residues long. Trimming took 7 bases from V and 0 from J, leaving 15 bases between them. Per the germline V gene, CDR1 is SQVTM and CDR2 is ANQGSEA. This CDR3 is CSGSRQTMNTEAFF. DNA for the CDR3: TGCAGCGGTTCACGACAGACAATGAACACTGAAGCTTTCTTT.

Remarks on this clone: The sample holds other DNA sequences that translate to the same CDR3. The chain carries TRBV6-5 and TRBJ1-1; D call uncertain. The V and J ends lost 6 bases and 1 base respectively, with 6 bases between them. Germline CDR1 reads MNHEY; CDR2 reads SVGAGI. This CDR3 comprises 12 residues. CDR3 coding DNA: TGTGCCAGCAGCCCCGGGAACACTGAAGCTTTCTTT. Residues: CASSPGNTEAFF.

The rearrangement joins TRBV4-1 to TRBJ1-2; no reliable D call. The CDR3 is made up of 15 amino acids. Looked up from germline, CDR1 is MGHRA and CDR2 is YSYEKL. Trimming pared 0 bases from V and 3 bases from J, leaving 11 bases between. This CDR3 reads CASSQDVADYYGYTF. CDR3 DNA sequence: TGCGCCAGCAGCCAAGATGTGGCAGACTACTATGGCTACACCTTC.

The rearrangement links TRBV20-1 to TRBJ1-2; tentatively, D is TRBD1 (5 bases). Looked up from germline, CDR1 is DFQATT and CDR2 is SNEGSKA (reference sequence). The CDR3 sequence is 14 residues long. Trimming shortened V by 3 bases and J by 2 bases, and 13 bases separated the two germline ends. The CDR3 region has the DNA TGCAGTGCTAGTCAGAAGGGGTCGAACTATGGCTACACCTTC. Its protein is CSASQKGSNYGYTF.

This sequence joins TRBV28 and TRBJ2-7, with 12 bases identical to TRBD1. This CDR3 is 17 amino acids long. Germline V CDR1 and CDR2: MDHEN, SYDVKM. The J segment lost 5 bases and the V segment lost 4 bases, leaving 12 bases of the junction unmatched. This chain's CDR3 is CASSSPSPGTGGNEQYF. Here the CDR3 DNA reads TGTGCCAGCAGTTCCCCCTCGCCCGGGACAGGGGGCAACGAGCAGTACTTC.

The chain carries TRBV24-1 and TRBJ2-7; 8 bases line up with TRBD1. The V gene's germline CDR1 is KGHDR and CDR2 SFDVKD. The CDR3 contains 14 residues. V gave up 9 bases and J gave up 5 bases; unmatched junction bases: 11. DNA of the CDR3: TGTGCCACCGGGCCCCGGGACAGGCTCCACGAGCAGTACTTC. This encodes CATGPRDRLHEQYF.

The rearrangement uses TRBV7-2 and TRBJ1-2, with 8 positions matching TRBD1. CDR1 SGHTA and CDR2 FQGNSA come from the germline V gene. With 5 bases clipped from V and 4 bases from J, the junction kept 9 bases outside the gene matches. The CDR3 has 15 amino acids. The CDR3 is CASSRAQGASYGYTF. The CDR3 nucleotides are TGTGCCAGCAGCCGGGCCCAGGGGGCGAGCTATGGCTACACCTTC.

This clone has just one count. Other nucleotide sequences in the sample specify the same CDR3. The V gene is TRBV30, the J gene TRBJ1-1; D is possibly TRBD1 (5 bases). The CDR3 sequence is 13 residues long. V gave up 4 bases and J gave up 5 bases, with 14 bases separating them. The germline V gene encodes CDR1 GTSNPN and CDR2 SVGIG (reference sequence). The DNA of the CDR3 is TGTGCCTGGACCAGGCAGGGTGGGACTGAAGCTTTCTTT. Its translation is CAWTRQGGTEAFF.

The chain links TRBV5-1 to TRBJ2-2, with 7 nucleotides matching TRBD2. The trim removed 1 base at V and 5 bases at J, leaving 5 bases unmatched. The CDR3 sequence is 15 residues long. Per the germline V gene, CDR1 is SGHRS and CDR2 is YFSETQ. The CDR3 protein is CASSLTAGATGELFF. DNA of the CDR3: TGCGCCAGCAGCTTGACCGCGGGAGCTACCGGGGAGCTGTTTTTT.

The CDR3 loop is CASSFGNNQPQHF. The CDR3 DNA reads TGTGCCAGCAGTTTCGGGAACAATCAGCCCCAGCATTTT. This rearrangement joins TRBV28 to TRBJ1-5; no clear D. Between the trimmed V and J ends, which lost 3 bases and 3 bases, there was a span of 6 bases. The V gene's germline CDR1 is MDHEN and CDR2 SYDVKM. The CDR3 is 13 amino acids.

This chain links TRBV28 with TRBJ1-4; D not certain. The germline V gene encodes CDR1 MDHEN and CDR2 SYDVKM. V was pared by 4 bases and J by 5 bases, with 20 bases between. There are 17 residues in the CDR3. The CDR3 region is CASSSLTGGGINEKLFF. The CDR3 coding sequence is TGTGCCAGCAGTTCACTAACCGGCGGCGGCATAAATGAAAAACTGTTTTTT.

This clone was seen a handful of times. The CDR3 bases are TGCAGTGCTCGGGACAGTGAAGCTTTCTTT. Its protein product is CSARDSEAFF. The chain uses TRBV20-1 and TRBJ1-1; 7 bases are a match to TRBD1. The trim removed 5 bases at V and 7 bases at J, leaving 1 base unmatched. Germline CDR1 DFQATT, CDR2 SNEGSKA (reference sequence). The CDR3 runs to 10 residues.

On this clone: This sample includes further DNA sequences coding for the same CDR3. This chain joins TRBV18 and TRBJ2-5, with TRBD2 matching 7 bases. The germline V gene has CDR1 KGHSH and CDR2 LQKENI. With V trimmed by 3 bases and J by 5 bases, 3 bases remained unmatched. This CDR3 is 13 amino acids long. DNA for the CDR3: TGTGCCAGCTCACCCCCGGGAGGTGAGACCCAGTACTTC. Protein: CASSPPGGETQYF.

The rearrangement joins TRBV6-1 to TRBJ2-1; 8 nucleotides agree with TRBD1. Looked up from germline, CDR1 is MNHNS and CDR2 is SASEGT. CDR3 length: 20 amino acids. Trimming removed 0 bases from V and 0 bases from J; junction bases left unmatched: 13. The CDR3 sequence: CASSEAPPSLQGASYNEQFF. The DNA for the CDR3 is TGTGCCAGCAGTGAAGCTCCCCCATCCCTTCAGGGGGCCTCCTACAATGAGCAGTTCTTC.

This clone was picked up a small number of times. The chain carries TRBV7-9 and TRBJ2-1, with 13 positions matching TRBD2. This CDR3 is built from 17 residues. The germline V gene encodes CDR1 SEHNR and CDR2 FQNEAQ (reference sequence). The junction had 14 bases not matched to a gene; V was cut back by 5 bases and J by 10 bases. The CDR3: CASSPKLTGLAGWEQFF. In DNA, the CDR3 is TGTGCCAGCAGCCCCAAGTTGACGGGACTAGCGGGATGGGAGCAGTTCTTC.

The V call is TRBV28, the J call TRBJ2-3, with 8 positions matching TRBD1. J lost 1 base, V lost 3 bases, and 3 bases had no gene match. Per germline, CDR1 MDHEN and CDR2 SYDVKM. CDR3 length: 15 amino acids. The CDR3 loop is CASSFNRGGTDTQYF. CDR3 sequence (DNA): TGTGCCAGCAGTTTCAACAGGGGGGGCACAGATACGCAGTATTTT.

The rearrangement joins TRBV10-2 to TRBJ2-3, with 7 bases fitting TRBD2. Per the germline V gene, CDR1 is WSHSY and CDR2 is SAAADI. V gave up 10 bases and J gave up 3 bases; unmatched junction bases: 10. The CDR3 is made up of 14 amino acids. The CDR3 loop reads CATTRGTTTDTQYF. DNA of the CDR3: TGCGCCACCACGCGAGGGACTACAACAGATACGCAGTATTTT.

This chain connects TRBV7-3 to TRBJ2-5; 12 bases line up with TRBD2. Per germline, CDR1 SGHTA and CDR2 FQGTGA. The V segment lost 4 bases and the J segment 5 bases; nucleotides outside the gene matches: 5. This CDR3 is 15 amino acids long. The CDR3: CASSSTSGSEETQYF. The DNA of the CDR3 is TGTGCCAGCAGCTCGACTAGCGGGAGCGAGGAGACCCAGTACTTC. Full variable domain (remainder filled in from reference TRBV7-3 and TRBJ2-5): GAGVSQTPSNKVTEKGKYVELRCDPISGHTALYWYRQSLGQGPEFLIYFQGTGAADDSGLPNDRFFAVRPEGSVSTLKIQRTERGDSAVYLCASSSTSGSEETQYFGPGTRLLVL.

This chain uses TRBV21-1 with TRBJ1-2; the D segment call TRBD1 is taken from the table without a DNA check. TRBV21-1 is flagged as a pseudogene. CDR3 length equals 12 residues. This chain's CDR3 is CAPREKDRDYTF. The CDR3 coding sequence is TGTGCCCCCCGGGAAAAGGACAGGGACTACACCTTC.

The chain recombines TRBV28 with TRBJ2-7; no reliable D call. Germline V lookup: CDR1 MDHEN, CDR2 SYDVKM. V gave up 4 bases and J gave up 2 bases, with 6 bases separating them. The CDR3 has 12 amino acids. Here the CDR3 DNA reads TGTGCCAGCAGTTCCCAGGCCTACGAGCAGTACTTC. Translation gives CASSSQAYEQYF.

The count of this clone is one. The rearrangement uses TRBV7-9 and TRBJ1-5, with unresolved D. The V gene lost 1 base and the J gene lost 2 bases, with 12 bases spanning the gap. In germline, CDR1 is SEHNR, CDR2 FQNEAQ (reference sequence). The CDR3 has 16 amino acids. The CDR3 loop reads CASSLGLGEGNQPQHF. The CDR3 DNA is TGTGCCAGCAGCTTAGGGTTGGGAGAGGGCAATCAGCCCCAGCATTTT.

The rearrangement uses TRBV29-1 and TRBJ2-7, with D uncertain. V was pared by 0 bases and J by 1 base, with 7 bases between. The CDR3 has 13 residues. Germline V lookup: CDR1 SQVTM, CDR2 ANQGSEA. CDR3 coding DNA: TGCAGCGTTGAAGATTGGAGATCCTACGAGCAGTACTTC. Residues: CSVEDWRSYEQYF.

This chain uses TRBV27 with TRBJ2-7, with 12 bases aligning to TRBD2. Trimming cost V 2 bases and J 3 bases; bases outside gene matches: 2. Germline lookup yields CDR1 MNHEY and CDR2 SMNVEV (reference sequence). The CDR3 length is 15 residues. The CDR3 sequence: CASSLTTSGSYEQYF. The CDR3 nucleotides read TGTGCCAGCAGTTTAACGACTAGCGGGAGCTACGAGCAGTACTTC.

The chain uses TRBV21-1 and TRBJ2-7; the listed D gene, TRBD2, was not tested against the DNA. TRBV21-1 is deemed a pseudogene. The CDR3 runs to 17 residues. The CDR3 reads CASSTGLLAGSSYEQYF. Here the CDR3 DNA reads TGTGCCAGCAGCACGGGATTACTAGCGGGGAGCTCCTACGAGCAGTACTTC.

V is TRBV24-1 and J is TRBJ2-1; weak D call: TRBD1 (6 bases). Trimming left V 6 bases short and J 0 bases short, with 11 bases between. Germline CDR1 KGHDR, CDR2 SFDVKD. The CDR3 has 15 residues. For the CDR3, the DNA is TGTGCCACCAGTCCGGGACAAAGCTCCTACAATGAGCAGTTCTTC. Protein sequence: CATSPGQSSYNEQFF.

This chain joins TRBV10-1 and TRBJ2-7; the D is unclear. Germline CDR1 reads WNHNN; CDR2 reads SYGVQD (reference sequence). CDR3 length: 13 amino acids. Trimming took 1 base from V and 5 from J, leaving 9 bases between them. Here the CDR3 reads CASSEWAVDEQYF. DNA of the CDR3: TGCGCCAGCAGTGAGTGGGCAGTCGACGAGCAGTACTTC.